A selection of T cell receptor beta chains follows, all from one sample in a study of blood T cells in healthy people across ages. TCRdb processed the 5' RACE reads anew with MiXCR; each CDR3 protein has one entry. Of 780,000 or so distinct CDR3 sequences in the sample, roughly 50% were seen once. The material sequenced was blood. The receptors were gathered from a man at least 80 years old in good health. The CDR3 runs from the conserved cysteine through the conserved F or W. A D gene is named only where the DNA matches it firmly. A clone size is listed for some rows: how often the clone was seen (once, few, many), or a class if it is expanded.

15	TRBV5-4	TRBJ2-3	NA	NA	TGTGCCAGCAGCCATTTGGTGGGGCCGGGAGATACGCAGTATTTT	CASSHLVGPGDTQYF
16	TRBV6-5	TRBJ2-3	TRBD2	NA	TGTGCCAGCAGTTACTCACCTACGGGGGGGTCAGATACGCAGTATTTT	CASSYSPTGGSDTQYF
13	TRBV29-1	TRBJ1-1	TRBD1	NA	TGCAGCGTTCGACAGGGTATAGGCACTGAAGCTTTCTTT	CSVRQGIGTEAFF
15	TRBV20-1	TRBJ1-2	NA	NA	TGCAGTGCTAGTTGGATGGCGGGACTCAACTATGGCTACACCTTC	CSASWMAGLNYGYTF
13	TRBV10-3	TRBJ2-7	TRBD1	few	TGTGCCACCCTCGGGACAGGGGAAAACGAGCAGTACTTC	CATLGTGENEQYF
16	TRBV4-2	TRBJ1-4	NA	NA	TGTGCCAGCAGCCAAGTCGCTAGACGACCACGGGAAAAACTGTTTTTT	CASSQVARRPREKLFF
13	TRBV3-1	TRBJ1-1	NA	NA	TGTGCCAGCTCGGGGGGGCGGAGGACTGAAGCTTTCTTT	CASSGGRRTEAFF
12	TRBV12-3/TRBV12-4	TRBJ1-5	NA	NA	TGTGCCAGCACCCTCGACAGCGTATCCCAGCATTTT	CASTLDSVSQHF
14	TRBV12-3/TRBV12-4	TRBJ2-3	NA	NA	TGTGCCAGCAACCCGCAGTTGGGGCACAGATACGCGTATTTT	CASNPQLGHRYAYF
14	TRBV7-2	TRBJ2-2	NA	NA	TGTGCCAGCAGCCAAAACAGGGCCCGGGGGGAGCTGTTTTTT	CASSQNRARGELFF
14	TRBV20-1	TRBJ2-4	NA	NA	TGCAGTGCTTTTAATGGGCTTCGGGAAAACATTCAGTACTTC	CSAFNGLRENIQYF
13	TRBV6-6	TRBJ2-7	TRBD1	NA	TGTGCCACCAGGGGGTCAGGGGGCTACGAGCAGTACTTC	CATRGSGGYEQYF
15	TRBV27	TRBJ2-7	TRBD1	NA	TGTGCCGGCAGTTTATATGGGACAGGGGGCAACGAGCAGTACTTC	CAGSLYGTGGNEQYF
13	TRBV20-1	TRBJ2-1	NA	NA	TGCAGTGCTAGAGATCAGTTGGACCTAGGGCAGTTCTTC	CSARDQLDLGQFF
13	TRBV7-9	TRBJ1-2	NA	NA	TGTGCCAGCAGCTTACAGGGGATAGGTGGCTACACCTTC	CASSLQGIGGYTF
16	TRBV27	TRBJ2-7	NA	NA	TGTGCCAGCAGTTTAAAGAGTGGCAGGAGGTTCTACGAGCAGTACTTC	CASSLKSGRRFYEQYF
13	TRBV3-1	TRBJ1-2	NA	once	TGTGCCAGCAGCCAAGATGTACTTAATGGCTACACCTTC	CASSQDVLNGYTF